The TCR beta chain described here comes from a study of control samples from healthy donors and cancer patients. Method: immunoSEQ multiplex PCR; TCRdb's copy keeps in-frame clones and lacks some. This sample has some 49,000 clones, with just over 90% found just once. As to this clone: The junction and the germline gene differ at one end; a read error may be behind it.

The V gene's germline CDR1 is SGHVS and CDR2 FQNEAQ. The CDR3 covers 16 residues. The chain links TRBV7-8 to TRBJ2-3; tentatively, D is TRBD2 (5 bases). The specimen sequenced was PBMCs. This TCR came from a man between 25 and 39 years old with colorectal cancer. The CDR3 here is CASSLASPLSTDTQYF. DNA of the CDR3: TGTGCCAGCAGCCTAGCTAGCCCTCTTAGCACAGATACGCAGTATTTT.